Below, 27 T cell receptor beta chains from the same sample are listed, as sequenced in a study of shared clonotypes between healthy human individuals (dated by TCRdb to about 2020). Library method: the immunoSEQ multiplex PCR assay. In its TCRdb copy, this immuneACCESS table keeps in-frame sequences only and misses some clones. Where compared with another copy, unresolved V genes explain less than half of these, and the others have no known cause. The sample table records roughly 770,000 clones; just over 95% of these occur just once. The top ten constitute under 0.3% of the sample. CD8 naive samples were obtained by positive selection for CCR7 among CD45RO-negative cells, yielding a CD45RA+CCR7+ population from which TemRA cells were excluded. Sequenced material: naive CD8+ T cells sorted from blood. Sample cell subset or site, as interpreted from the label and publication: CD45RA+CCR7+. The receptors were gathered from a man aged 30 to 39 in good health.

V and J are TRBV28 and TRBJ2-7; 8 positions match TRBD2. This CDR3 is 18 amino acids long. Germline values: CDR1 MDHEN, CDR2 SYDVKM. The V segment lost 5 bases and the J segment 3 bases; nucleotides outside the gene matches: 18. CDR3 coding DNA: TGTGCCAGCAGTCCTGTCACTCCGGGACTAGATTCCGACTACGAGCAGTACTTC. It encodes CASSPVTPGLDSDYEQYF.

The chain joins TRBV27 to TRBJ2-7, with 9 positions matching TRBD1. The CDR3 has 17 amino acids. Germline trimming cut 3 bases from V and 0 bases from J; bases unmatched to any gene: 9. Germline CDR1 MNHEY, CDR2 SMNVEV (reference sequence). The CDR3 region has the DNA TGTGCCAGCAGTTTCAACCAACCGGGACAGGGCTCCTACGAGCAGTACTTC. Translating it yields CASSFNQPGQGSYEQYF.

The rearrangement joins TRBV29-1 to TRBJ1-2; D gene unclear. This CDR3 has 15 residues. V was pared by 5 bases and J by 3 bases, with 19 bases between. Germline loops: CDR1 SQVTM, CDR2 ANQGSEA. In DNA, the CDR3 is TGCAGCGTTTGGGTACTGGGCGTGAGCGACTATGGCTACACCTTC. It specifies CSVWVLGVSDYGYTF.

CDR3 coding DNA: TGTGCCAGCAGTTCGTCCTTGGGGGAGGGCCACGATGAGCAGTTCTTC. Amino acids: CASSSSLGEGHDEQFF. This sequence joins TRBV2 and TRBJ2-1; TRBD2 matches 7 bases. This CDR3 comprises 16 residues. Germline V gene data show CDR1 as SNHLY and CDR2 as FYNNEI. Trimming at V came to 5 bases and at J to 8 bases, leaving 15 bases not matched to a gene.

This chain links TRBV7-9 with TRBJ2-2; the D is unclear. Germline-derived CDR1 and CDR2 are SEHNR and FQNEAQ (reference sequence). The V end lost 5 bases, the J end lost 0 bases, and 7 bases lay between the germline ends. The CDR3 is 14 amino acids. CDR3 in DNA: TGTGCCAGCAGCGTTCAGGCGAACACCGGGGAGCTGTTTTTT. Its protein product is CASSVQANTGELFF.

In nucleotides, the CDR3 is TGCGCCAGCAGCCAGGGCCAAATGCTAGGCTACAATGAGCAGTTCTTC. Translating gives CASSQGQMLGYNEQFF. The chain combines TRBV4-1 with TRBJ2-1; D unclear. Trimming shortened V by 3 bases and J by 3 bases, and 15 bases separated the two germline ends. The CDR3 sequence is 16 residues long. Germline V CDR1 and CDR2: MGHRA, YSYEKL.

The chain links TRBV6-1 to TRBJ2-1; 7 bases are a match to TRBD1. Germline-derived CDR1 and CDR2 are MNHNS and SASEGT. CDR3 length equals 13 residues. The trim removed 5 bases at V and 7 bases at J, leaving 5 bases unmatched. As DNA, the CDR3 is TGTGCCAGCAGTATGACAGGGATTAATGAGCAGTTCTTC. This encodes CASSMTGINEQFF.

The CDR3 spells CASSLGVAGSTDTQYF. In DNA, the CDR3 is TGTGCCAGCAGTTTAGGAGTAGCGGGTAGCACAGATACGCAGTATTTT. This sequence joins TRBV27 and TRBJ2-3, with TRBD2 matching 7 bases. CDR3 length: 16 residues. The V gene's germline CDR1 is MNHEY and CDR2 SMNVEV (reference sequence). The junction had 5 bases not matched to a gene; V was cut back by 2 bases and J by 0 bases.

Details on this clone: Other DNA variants within this sample encode the same CDR3. The genes are TRBV28 and TRBJ2-1; D is undetermined. Germline V gives CDR1 MDHEN, CDR2 SYDVKM. The CDR3 runs 11 residues. Trimming cost V 3 bases and J 7 bases, with 4 bases left between them. As DNA, the CDR3 is TGTGCCAGCAGTTTGCGTAATGAGCAGTTCTTC. It encodes CASSLRNEQFF.

V usage is TRBV16 and J usage is TRBJ2-7; 14 bases are a match to TRBD2. V gave up 4 bases and J gave up 4 bases; unmatched junction bases: 9. This CDR3 contains 17 residues. Germline CDR1 and CDR2: KGHSY and FQNENV. The chain's CDR3 is CASSPSGLAGGGYEQYF. The CDR3 nucleotides are TGTGCCAGCAGCCCCTCCGGACTAGCGGGAGGTGGGTACGAGCAGTACTTC.

The V gene is TRBV6-5, the J gene TRBJ1-4; 9 nucleotides align to TRBD1. The germline V gene has CDR1 MNHEY and CDR2 SVGAGI. The length of the CDR3 is 14 residues. Trimming removed 6 bases from V and 14 bases from J; junction bases left unmatched: 13. DNA for the CDR3: TGTGCCAGCAGCCTTACAACAGGGGGCGGTTTTCTGTTTTTT. It translates to CASSLTTGGGFLFF.

This clone has only one observation. The CDR3 spells CASSADPGAGRYTGELFF. Written as DNA, the CDR3 is TGTGCCAGCAGCGCGGACCCGGGGGCAGGCAGGTACACCGGGGAGCTGTTTTTT. V gene TRBV27 combines with J gene TRBJ2-2; D is perhaps TRBD1 or TRBD2 (6 bases each). V was trimmed by 6 bases and J by 3 bases, leaving 23 bases between them. CDR1 and CDR2 from the germline V gene are MNHEY and SMNVEV (reference sequence). The CDR3 sequence is 18 residues long.

The chain is built from TRBV11-2 and TRBJ1-1; TRBD1 matches 7 bases. Germline V gene data show CDR1 as SGHAT and CDR2 as FQNNGV. This CDR3 comprises 15 residues. The junction had 10 bases not matched to a gene; V was cut back by 4 bases and J by 5 bases. CDR3 DNA: TGTGCCAGCAGCTCCTCGACAGGGTGGAAAACTGAAGCTTTCTTT. Its translation is CASSSSTGWKTEAFF.

This clone appeared a single time. V and J are TRBV12-5 and TRBJ1-1; D may be TRBD1 (5 bases). The V gene's germline CDR1 is LGHNT and CDR2 FRNRAP. V lost 7 bases and J 0 bases, leaving 12 bases between the germline ends. The CDR3 is 14 amino acids. CDR3 in DNA: TGTGCTAGTGACCCCGAGGGGATGAACACTGAAGCTTTCTTT. This gives the protein CASDPEGMNTEAFF.

The J gene is TRBJ2-7, the V gene TRBV30; D is possibly TRBD1 or TRBD2 (7 bases each). This CDR3 comprises 13 residues. Germline V lookup: CDR1 GTSNPN, CDR2 SVGIG (reference sequence). Trimming pared 7 bases from V and 4 bases from J, leaving 17 bases between. CDR3 sequence reads: CAYRQGGSYEQYF. The CDR3 DNA follows: TGTGCCTACCGACAGGGAGGGAGTTACGAGCAGTACTTC.

The chain has TRBV6-1 and TRBJ1-1; D is ambiguous. The germline V and J ends were trimmed by 3 bases and 5 bases, with 13 bases remaining between them. The CDR3 extends over 14 amino acids. CDR1 and CDR2 (germline): MNHNS, SASEGT. In DNA form, the CDR3 reads TGTGCCAGCAGTGACCGATTGAAAGGGACTGAAGCTTTCTTT. As protein: CASSDRLKGTEAFF.

The V call is TRBV4-2, the J call TRBJ2-7; possible D gene TRBD2, 5 bases. Germline V gives CDR1 LGHNA, CDR2 YNFKEQ. The CDR3 has 16 amino acids. Trimming stripped 1 base from V and 1 base from J, with 14 bases between. CDR3 residues: CASSQGEAEPSYEQYF. CDR3 nucleotides: TGTGCCAGCAGCCAAGGTGAAGCGGAACCATCCTACGAGCAGTACTTC.

V usage is TRBV29-1 and J usage is TRBJ2-7; TRBD2 agrees at 8 bases. This CDR3 comprises 13 residues. Germline V CDR1 and CDR2: SQVTM, ANQGSEA. With 4 bases clipped from V and 3 bases from J, the junction kept 5 bases outside the gene matches. CDR3 sequence: CSVVAGSFYEQYF. The CDR3 region has the DNA TGCAGCGTTGTAGCGGGGAGTTTCTACGAGCAGTACTTC.

The V and J genes are TRBV9 and TRBJ2-3; TRBD2 agrees at 11 bases. CDR3 length: 15 amino acids. Losses at the gene ends were 6 bases for V and 6 bases for J; bases not matched to a gene: 9. CDR1 is SGDLS and CDR2 is YYNGEE in the germline V gene. CDR3 in DNA: TGTGCCAGCAACCCTACTAGCGGGAGTTTGGATACGCAGTATTTT. Translated, it gives CASNPTSGSLDTQYF.

This clone was seen just once. The chain employs TRBV29-1 and TRBJ2-5; a weak D match, TRBD1 (6 bases). CDR1 and CDR2 (germline): SQVTM, ANQGSEA. The CDR3 is 12 amino acids. V was cut by 5 bases and J by 2 bases, with 9 bases left in between. The CDR3 DNA follows: TGCAGCGTTTACACAGGGCAAGAGACCCAGTACTTC. Its protein product is CSVYTGQETQYF.

The rearrangement uses TRBV28 and TRBJ2-3, with D hard to call. Trimming removed 8 bases from V and 1 base from J, with 7 bases in between. From germline, CDR1 is MDHEN and CDR2 SYDVKM. This CDR3 has 12 amino acids. The chain's CDR3 is CASPDGTDTQYF. The CDR3 nucleotides read TGTGCCAGCCCGGATGGCACAGATACGCAGTATTTT.

The rearrangement joins TRBV5-1 to TRBJ2-1; 8 bases map to TRBD1. The germline V gene encodes CDR1 SGHRS and CDR2 YFSETQ. The ends lost 4 bases at V and 3 bases at J; junction bases unmatched: 9. This CDR3 has 16 amino acids. The CDR3 reads CASSPSTGGIYNEQFF. CDR3 nucleotide sequence: TGCGCCAGCAGCCCTTCTACAGGGGGAATCTACAATGAGCAGTTCTTC.

This chain uses TRBV5-6 with TRBJ2-2; D possibly corresponds to TRBD2 (5 bases). CDR1 and CDR2 (germline): SGHDT, YYEEEE. Deletions cut 0 bases from V and 5 bases from J, with 11 bases between. The CDR3 has 15 amino acids. CDR3 coding DNA: TGTGCCAGCAGCTTGGAAAGGTCGGGGACCGGGGAGCTGTTTTTT. Translating it yields CASSLERSGTGELFF.

The chain carries TRBV9 and TRBJ2-1, with 7 bases identical to TRBD2. The V gene end was trimmed by 5 bases and the J gene end by 5 bases; junction bases not matched to a gene: 10. The V gene's germline CDR1 is SGDLS and CDR2 YYNGEE. The CDR3 spans 15 residues. CDR3 sequence reads: CASSPDGGSDNEQFF. The DNA of the CDR3 is TGTGCCAGCAGTCCCGACGGCGGGAGTGACAATGAGCAGTTCTTC.

This clone showed up just once. The rearrangement links TRBV18 to TRBJ2-2, with TRBD2 identical over 10 bases. The germline V gene encodes CDR1 KGHSH and CDR2 LQKENI. The junction had 9 bases not matched to a gene; V was cut back by 4 bases and J by 1 base. The CDR3 is 18 amino acids. The CDR3 protein is CASSLVLWTSGNTGELFF. CDR3 in DNA: TGTGCCAGCTCACTAGTCCTTTGGACTAGCGGGAACACCGGGGAGCTGTTTTTT. Complete variable domain (other parts from reference TRBV18 and TRBJ2-2): NAGVMQNPRHLVRRRGQEARLRCSPMKGHSHVYWYRQLPEEGLKFMVYLQKENIIDESGMPKERFSAEFPKEGPSILRIQQVVRGDSAAYFCASSLVLWTSGNTGELFFGEGSRLTVL.

V usage is TRBV7-6 and J usage is TRBJ2-5; 8 nucleotides agree with TRBD2. Trimming took 6 bases from V and 3 from J; bases not matched to a gene: 6. There are 14 residues in the CDR3. Germline V gene sequence: CDR1 SGHVS, CDR2 FNYEAQ. The CDR3, as DNA: TGTGCCAGCAGAAAAGCGGGAGTTGAAGAGACCCAGTACTTC. Encoded protein: CASRKAGVEETQYF.

The V call is TRBV11-2, the J call TRBJ2-1, with unresolved D. Germline V gene lookup returns CDR1 SGHAT and CDR2 FQNNGV. The V and J ends lost 7 bases and 8 bases respectively, with 12 bases between them. The CDR3 sequence is 12 residues long. The CDR3 loop is CASNLLTDEQFF. The CDR3 bases are TGTGCCAGCAACCTGCTTACCGATGAGCAGTTCTTC.